The 10 T cell receptor beta chains given below trace back to one sample, sequenced in a study of OX40 agonist ivuxolimab in advanced cancers. Profiled with immunoSEQ multiplex PCR; TCRdb holds only in-frame clones, not every one. The repertoire holds fewer than 70,000 clones, with more than 75% as singletons. Source: CD4+ or CD8+ T cells sorted from blood, taken in a trial of the OX40 agonist ivuxolimab. The receptors were sampled from an adult with an advanced solid tumor such as melanoma, head and neck, liver or kidney cancer.

This clone was counted between two and nine times. The sample holds other DNA sequences that translate to the same CDR3. This chain connects TRBV28 to TRBJ1-5; unclear D gene. In germline, CDR1 is MDHEN, CDR2 SYDVKM. This CDR3 region has 14 residues. V lost 2 bases and J lost 5, with 10 bases in between. CDR3 sequence: CASSLLDGHQPQHF. CDR3 coding DNA: TGTGCCAGCAGTTTACTCGACGGGCATCAGCCCCAGCATTTT.

The gene calls are TRBV2 and TRBJ2-1; 8 bases map to TRBD2. V was pared by 6 bases and J by 0 bases, with 4 bases of the junction left unmatched. CDR3 length equals 15 residues. Germline assignment: CDR1 SNHLY and CDR2 FYNNEI. CDR3 sequence reads: CASSLAGFSYNEQFF. The CDR3, as DNA: TGTGCCAGCAGCTTAGCGGGATTCTCCTACAATGAGCAGTTCTTC.

The chain recombines TRBV18 with TRBJ1-1, with D tentatively TRBD1 (5 bases). Trimming left V 6 bases short and J 5 bases short, with 16 bases between. Germline assignment: CDR1 KGHSH and CDR2 LQKENI. This CDR3 is 14 amino acids long. The CDR3: CASSPQGGRTEAFF. The CDR3 region has the DNA TGTGCCAGCTCCCCTCAGGGAGGAAGGACTGAAGCTTTCTTT.

This clone was observed a single time. This rearrangement joins TRBV10-3 to TRBJ1-4, with D unresolved. Germline lookup yields CDR1 ENHRY and CDR2 SYGVKD. The ends were cut back, 3 bases at V and 5 bases at J, with 10 bases in the middle. The CDR3 spans 14 residues. The CDR3 is CAISDNRSNEKLFF. The CDR3 DNA is TGTGCCATCAGTGACAACCGCTCAAATGAAAAACTGTTTTTT.

The chain uses TRBV27 and TRBJ1-6; TRBD1 agrees at 8 bases. Germline-derived CDR1 and CDR2 are MNHEY and SMNVEV (reference sequence). V was clipped by 4 bases and J by 10 bases; unmatched bases: 21. The length of the CDR3 is 19 residues. The CDR3 region has the DNA TGTGCCAGCAGTTGGGGAGGACAGGGTAAGGGGATATACGGATCACCCCTCCACTTT. Residues: CASSWGGQGKGIYGSPLHF.

V and J are TRBV4-3 and TRBJ1-5; TRBD1 matches at 8 bases. Trimming took 0 bases from V and 4 from J; bases not matched to a gene: 2. The CDR3 extends over 15 amino acids. Germline loops: CDR1 LGHNA, CDR2 YSLEER. This CDR3 reads CASSQDTGGNQPQHF. The CDR3 bases are TGCGCCAGCAGCCAAGATACAGGGGGAAATCAGCCCCAGCATTTT.

This clone was counted between two and nine times. The chain couples TRBV28 to TRBJ1-6, with unresolved D. This CDR3 spans 15 amino acids. Germline CDR1 MDHEN, CDR2 SYDVKM. Trimming removed 7 bases at V and 4 bases at J, with 14 bases between. CDR3 protein: CASNFLGIYNSPLHF. DNA of the CDR3: TGTGCCAGCAACTTCCTGGGGATATATAATTCACCCCTCCACTTT.

The rearrangement joins TRBV10-1 to TRBJ2-2; D is undetermined. The CDR3 spans 14 residues. The germline V and J ends were trimmed by 2 bases and 4 bases, with 8 bases remaining between them. CDR1 is WNHNN and CDR2 is SYGVQD in the germline V gene (reference sequence). The CDR3 protein is CASSERPSTGELFF. The DNA for the CDR3 is TGCGCCAGCAGTGAGAGGCCTAGCACCGGGGAGCTGTTTTTT.

The V and J genes are TRBV6-6 and TRBJ1-5, with D hard to call. Germline V gene lookup returns CDR1 MNHNY and CDR2 SVGAGI (reference sequence). The CDR3 contains 14 residues. Trimming removed 0 bases at V and 0 bases at J, with 3 bases between. The DNA of the CDR3 is TGTGCCAGCAGTTACTCGAATAGCAATCAGCCCCAGCATTTT. Its translation: CASSYSNSNQPQHF.

This chain's CDR3 is CASSPSPGPDTQYF. The CDR3 bases are TGTGCCAGCTCACCGTCCCCAGGGCCAGATACGCAGTATTTT. This chain links TRBV18 with TRBJ2-3; TRBD1 is a possible D gene (5 bases). Germline CDR1 and CDR2: KGHSH and LQKENI. With 3 bases removed from V and 4 bases from J, the gap between germline ends came to 11 bases. The CDR3 extends over 14 amino acids.